The next 26 T cell receptor beta chains were all read from a single sample in a study of blood T cell repertoires in COVID-19. Generated by immunoSEQ multiplex PCR, the TCRdb table keeps only in-frame clones and is missing some. The sample gives 130,000 or so clones, about nine tenths of which show up once; around 10% is in the top ten. The sequencing sample was made of peripheral blood. These receptors all come from a woman aged 70 to 79 with COVID-19, enrolled during active disease.

The genes are TRBV3-1 (or the pseudogene TRBV3-2) and TRBJ1-6; 9 nucleotides match TRBD1. Trimming removed 4 bases from V and 7 bases from J; junction bases left unmatched: 5. The CDR3 extends over 15 amino acids. Per the germline V gene, CDR1 is LGHDT and CDR2 is YNNKEL (reference sequence). The CDR3 region has the DNA TGTGCCAGCAGCCCACCGGGACAGGGAAATTCACCCCTCCACTTT. This translates into CASSPPGQGNSPLHF.

The V gene is TRBV12-3 or TRBV12-4, the J gene TRBJ1-1, with D tentatively TRBD1 (5 bases). The V end was cut by 5 bases, the J end by 5 bases, with 12 bases between. The CDR3 sequence is 13 residues long. The CDR3 region is CASSTDGQTEAFF. DNA of the CDR3: TGTGCCAGCAGTACGGACGGACAAACTGAAGCTTTCTTT.

The rearrangement links TRBV28 to TRBJ1-2, with TRBD1 matching 10 bases. V gave up 6 bases and J gave up 4 bases; unmatched junction bases: 11. CDR1 MDHEN and CDR2 SYDVKM come from the germline V gene. The CDR3 sequence is 16 residues long. In DNA form, the CDR3 reads TGTGCCAGCAGCGACACCCCGGGACAGGGGACCTATGGCTACACCTTC. Translating gives CASSDTPGQGTYGYTF.

V gene TRBV5-5 combines with J gene TRBJ1-5; 7 bases map to TRBD1. The ends lost 4 bases at V and 4 bases at J; junction bases unmatched: 8. Germline loops: CDR1 SGHKS, CDR2 YYEKEE (reference sequence). CDR3 length: 15 amino acids. The CDR3 region is CASSPRGTENQPQHF. The CDR3 DNA reads TGTGCCAGCAGCCCTCGCGGGACAGAGAATCAGCCCCAGCATTTT.

The V call is TRBV28, the J call TRBJ2-1; possibly TRBD1 for D (6 bases). CDR1 is MDHEN, CDR2 SYDVKM, per germline. This CDR3 region has 13 residues. Trimming took off 10 bases at V and 5 bases at J, with 15 bases between the two ends. Here the CDR3 reads CATRAGVNNEQFF. The CDR3 DNA sequence: TGTGCCACGAGGGCAGGGGTCAACAATGAGCAGTTCTTC.

The V call is TRBV19, the J call TRBJ1-1, with no clear D. Germline V CDR1 and CDR2: LNHDA, SQIVND (reference sequence). The CDR3 totals 13 residues. The V end was cut by 3 bases, the J end by 1 base, with 6 bases between. The CDR3 loop reads CASSISRNTEAFF. CDR3 nucleotides: TGTGCCAGTAGTATTTCGCGGAACACTGAAGCTTTCTTT. Full variable domain (outside the CDR3, taken from reference TRBV19 and TRBJ1-1): DGGITQSPKYLFRKEGQNVTLSCEQNLNHDAMYWYRQDPGQGLRLIYYSQIVNDFQKGDIAEGYSVSREKKESFPLTVTSAQKNPTAFYLCASSISRNTEAFFGQGTRLTVV.

The gene calls are TRBV5-6 and TRBJ2-7; 7 bases match TRBD1. The J segment lost 4 bases and the V segment lost 2 bases, leaving 9 bases of the junction unmatched. This CDR3 is 15 amino acids long. Germline lookup yields CDR1 SGHDT and CDR2 YYEEEE. The DNA for the CDR3 is TGTGCCAGCAGCTTCCGCTGGACAGGTCAGTACGAGCAGTACTTC. Its protein is CASSFRWTGQYEQYF. The full variable domain, completed using reference TRBV5-6 and TRBJ2-7, is DAGVTQSPTHLIKTRGQQVTLRCSPKSGHDTVSWYQQALGQGPQFIFQYYEEEERQRGNFPDRFSGHQFPNYSSELNVNALLLGDSALYLCASSFRWTGQYEQYFGPGTRLTVT.

This clone was observed a handful of times. The CDR3: CASSPPGQGGLAGFEQFF. The CDR3 bases are TGTGCCAGCAGTCCCCCGGGACAGGGAGGACTAGCGGGGTTTGAGCAGTTCTTC. The chain carries TRBV28 and TRBJ2-1, with 12 nucleotides matching TRBD2. Per the germline V gene, CDR1 is MDHEN and CDR2 is SYDVKM. Losses at the gene ends were 5 bases for V and 9 bases for J; bases not matched to a gene: 17. CDR3 length: 18 amino acids.

The CDR3 coding sequence is TGTGCCAGCAGCCAAGATATCGGGGGGAGACCGTTTAATGAGCAGTTCTTC. Translating it yields CASSQDIGGRPFNEQFF. This chain uses TRBV3-1 (or the pseudogene TRBV3-2) with TRBJ2-1; 7 nucleotides align to TRBD2. Germline V gene lookup returns CDR1 LGHDT and CDR2 YNNKEL (reference sequence). Trimming at V came to 0 bases and at J to 7 bases, leaving 12 bases not matched to a gene. The CDR3 sequence is 17 residues long.

J is TRBJ2-2 and V is TRBV7-2, with 8 bases that match TRBD1. CDR3 length equals 17 residues. The trim removed 1 base at V and 2 bases at J, leaving 6 bases unmatched. From germline, CDR1 is SGHTA and CDR2 FQGNSA. The CDR3 spells CASSLGLGTGNTGELFF. The CDR3 DNA reads TGTGCCAGCAGCTTAGGGTTGGGGACAGGTAACACCGGGGAGCTGTTTTTT.

J is TRBJ2-5 and V is TRBV2, with unresolved D. Trimming took 6 bases from V and 1 from J, leaving 3 bases between them. The CDR3 contains 11 residues. Germline CDR1 is SNHLY and CDR2 is FYNNEI. CDR3 nucleotide sequence: TGTGCCAGCAGCTTCCAAGAGACCCAGTACTTC. Protein sequence: CASSFQETQYF.

The chain combines TRBV15 with TRBJ1-5; TRBD1 agrees at 7 bases. Germline CDR1 and CDR2: LNHNV and YYDKDF (reference sequence). The V gene end was trimmed by 2 bases and the J gene end by 2 bases; junction bases not matched to a gene: 6. This CDR3 comprises 16 residues. The CDR3 DNA sequence: TGTGCCACCAGCAGATCGAGACAGGGTGGCAATCAGCCCCAGCATTTT. This encodes CATSRSRQGGNQPQHF.

The rearrangement joins TRBV5-4 to TRBJ1-2; D not resolved. V lost 0 bases and J lost 7, with 10 bases in between. The CDR3 consists of 13 residues. Germline loops: CDR1 SGHNT, CDR2 YYREEE (reference sequence). CDR3 sequence: CASSLGGVSGYTF. CDR3 nucleotides: TGTGCCAGCAGCTTGGGCGGGGTTTCTGGCTACACCTTC. The whole variable domain, remainder taken from reference TRBV5-4 and TRBJ1-2, is ETGVTQSPTHLIKTRGQQVTLRCSSQSGHNTVSWYQQALGQGPQFIFQYYREEENGRGNFPPRFSGLQFPNYSSELNVNALELDDSALYLCASSLGGVSGYTFGSGTRLTVV.

This chain connects TRBV5-4 to TRBJ1-1, with TRBD1 matching 11 bases. The CDR3 covers 16 residues. The germline CDR1 and CDR2 sequences are SGHNT and YYREEE (reference sequence). V shed 0 bases, J shed 3 bases, and the junction held 4 bases outside the gene matches. The CDR3 DNA is TGTGCCAGCAGCTTGGCGCCGGGACAGGGGGACACTGAAGCTTTCTTT. Residues: CASSLAPGQGDTEAFF. The whole variable domain, filled in from reference TRBV5-4 and TRBJ1-1, reads ETGVTQSPTHLIKTRGQQVTLRCSSQSGHNTVSWYQQALGQGPQFIFQYYREEENGRGNFPPRFSGLQFPNYSSELNVNALELDDSALYLCASSLAPGQGDTEAFFGQGTRLTVV.

The chain links TRBV6-5 to TRBJ1-5; no reliable D call. Germline V gene data show CDR1 as MNHEY and CDR2 as SVGAGI. CDR3 length equals 12 residues. V gave up 6 bases and J gave up 4 bases, with 7 bases separating them. CDR3 sequence: CASSPRNQPQHF. CDR3 coding DNA: TGTGCCAGCAGCCCCAGAAATCAGCCCCAGCATTTT.

This clone was recorded only once. The CDR3 reads CASTPGQGRTDTQYF. The DNA of the CDR3 is TGTGCCAGCACTCCTGGACAGGGGAGGACAGATACGCAGTATTTT. The J gene is TRBJ2-3, the V gene TRBV6-5; 9 positions match TRBD1. With V trimmed by 7 bases and J by 3 bases, 8 bases remained unmatched. Germline assignment: CDR1 MNHEY and CDR2 SVGAGI. The CDR3 consists of 15 residues.

This clone turned up a few times. The J gene is TRBJ1-2, the V gene TRBV5-1; 9 positions match TRBD1. V trimming: 0 bases; J trimming: 7 bases; junction bases outside the gene matches: 13. The CDR3 totals 17 residues. Per the germline V gene, CDR1 is SGHRS and CDR2 is YFSETQ. The CDR3 protein is CASSLALRDREYSGYTF. CDR3 nucleotide sequence: TGCGCCAGCAGCTTGGCTCTTAGGGACAGGGAGTACTCTGGCTACACCTTC.

In its sample, this clone was seen once. This chain uses TRBV6-5 with TRBJ2-7; maybe TRBD1 (6 bases). CDR1 and CDR2 from the germline V gene are MNHEY and SVGAGI. V lost 6 bases to trimming and J lost 0 bases, with 15 bases between them. This CDR3 is built from 15 residues. CDR3 amino acids: CASRVWTEISYEQYF. DNA for the CDR3: TGTGCCAGCAGGGTTTGGACAGAAATCTCCTACGAGCAGTACTTC.

This chain uses TRBV20-1 with TRBJ2-7; D uncertain. The CDR3 loop spans 11 amino acids. Germline lookup yields CDR1 DFQATT and CDR2 SNEGSKA (reference sequence). Trimming removed 5 bases at V and 2 bases at J, with 7 bases between. In DNA form, the CDR3 reads TGCAGTGCTCGTATAACCTACGAGCAGTACTTC. This translates into CSARITYEQYF.

J is TRBJ2-7 and V is TRBV19; TRBD2 might be the D (6 bases). Germline V gives CDR1 LNHDA, CDR2 SQIVND (reference sequence). There are 14 residues in the CDR3. V dropped 3 bases and J dropped 2 bases, with 11 bases sitting between them. CDR3 loop: CASSMGLGTYEQYF. CDR3 sequence (DNA): TGTGCCAGTAGTATGGGACTGGGTACCTACGAGCAGTACTTC.

The rearrangement links TRBV5-4 to TRBJ1-2; a weak D match, TRBD1 (5 bases). Germline-derived CDR1 and CDR2 are SGHNT and YYREEE (reference sequence). The CDR3 runs to 14 residues. The germline V and J ends were trimmed by 4 bases and 5 bases, with 15 bases remaining between them. CDR3 DNA: TGTGCCAGCAGCGGCCCAGGAAGGGGTTATGGCTACACCTTC. Translation: CASSGPGRGYGYTF.

CDR3 sequence (DNA): TGTGCCAGCAGAACCACAGGGAGCTCCTACGAGCAGTACTTC. It encodes CASRTTGSSYEQYF. The chain couples TRBV6-5 to TRBJ2-7; TRBD1 is a possible D gene (6 bases). The germline CDR1 and CDR2 sequences are MNHEY and SVGAGI. V lost 6 bases and J 0 bases, leaving 12 bases between the germline ends. This CDR3 has 14 amino acids.

J is TRBJ1-5 and V is TRBV2; TRBD1 agrees at 7 bases. Germline V gives CDR1 SNHLY, CDR2 FYNNEI. The CDR3 is made up of 15 amino acids. The trim removed 2 bases at V and 7 bases at J, leaving 8 bases unmatched. The CDR3 DNA is TGTGCCAGCAGTGAACTACCAGGGGGTAGGCAGCCCCAGCATTTT. Protein: CASSELPGGRQPQHF.

This sequence joins TRBV3-1 (or the pseudogene TRBV3-2) and TRBJ2-5; a weak D match, TRBD1 (5 bases). V lost 4 bases and J lost 0, with 12 bases in between. The CDR3 loop spans 15 amino acids. CDR1 and CDR2 from the germline V gene are LGHDT and YNNKEL (reference sequence). CDR3 residues: CASSPRTLYQETQYF. The CDR3 region has the DNA TGTGCCAGCAGCCCGCGGACACTGTACCAAGAGACCCAGTACTTC.

The V call is TRBV7-3, the J call TRBJ2-2, with 9 bases that match TRBD2. Germline V lookup: CDR1 SGHTA, CDR2 FQGTGA. V was pared by 5 bases and J by 3 bases, with 7 bases of the junction left unmatched. The CDR3 has 16 residues. This chain's CDR3 is CASSPASGAHTGELFF. The CDR3, as DNA: TGTGCCAGCAGCCCCGCTAGCGGGGCCCACACCGGGGAGCTGTTTTTT.

The genes are TRBV5-1 and TRBJ2-7; TRBD1 agrees at 9 bases. The V gene end was trimmed by 4 bases and the J gene end by 5 bases; junction bases not matched to a gene: 7. This CDR3 is 14 amino acids long. Germline loops: CDR1 SGHRS, CDR2 YFSETQ. The CDR3 region is CASSPGQGLDEQYF. In DNA, the CDR3 is TGCGCCAGCAGCCCTGGACAGGGGCTGGACGAGCAGTACTTC.